Presented here are 13 T cell receptor beta chains from one specimen sequenced in a study of cytomegalovirus exposure and HLA in healthy donors. The PCR ran on 60 Vbeta and 13 Jbeta primers. The repertoire was sequenced with immunoSEQ multiplex PCR; TCRdb's copy has only in-frame clones and lacks some. The data show roughly 150,000 clones, roughly 85% seen once. Sample: PBMCs. The origin of the receptors is a man aged 25 to 40 in good health and CMV-seropositive.

Comment on this clone: One end of the junction fails to match germline, which may point to a read error. The V call is TRBV28, the J call TRBJ2-1; 7 bases line up with TRBD2. There are 12 residues in the CDR3. Looked up from germline, CDR1 is MDHEN and CDR2 is SYDVKM. CDR3 in amino acids: CASSLVSGEGLF. CDR3 nucleotides: TGTGCCAGCAGTTTAGTTTCGGGGGAGGGGCTCTTC.

V gene TRBV11-3 combines with J gene TRBJ2-3, with 11 bases that match TRBD2. J gave up 2 bases and V 5 bases, and 9 bases lay outside the gene matches. The germline V gene has CDR1 SGHNT and CDR2 YENEEA. The length of the CDR3 is 17 residues. The CDR3 sequence: CASSAGLAVLSTDTQYF. Written as DNA, the CDR3 is TGTGCCAGCAGCGCGGGACTAGCGGTCCTATCCACAGATACGCAGTATTTT.

V is TRBV7-9 and J is TRBJ1-2; D not resolved. The V gene lost 2 bases and the J gene lost 7 bases, with 8 bases spanning the gap. Germline loops: CDR1 SEHNR, CDR2 FQNEAQ (reference sequence). This CDR3 region has 12 residues. CDR3 nucleotides: TGTGCCAGCAGCTTATTGGCAGGTGGCTACACCTTC. It codes for CASSLLAGGYTF.

This clone was seen only a few times. The chain is built from TRBV6-5 and TRBJ1-1, with D possibly being TRBD1 (5 bases). Trimming took 2 bases from V and 0 from J, leaving 10 bases between them. Germline V gene sequence: CDR1 MNHEY, CDR2 SVGAGI. This CDR3 spans 15 amino acids. CDR3 region: CASSYQGALNTEAFF. The CDR3 DNA sequence: TGTGCCAGCAGTTACCAGGGCGCCTTGAACACTGAAGCTTTCTTT.

V usage is TRBV18 and J usage is TRBJ2-6, with D tentatively TRBD1 (5 bases). V was shortened by 3 bases and J by 3 bases, with 18 bases between the two germline ends. Looked up from germline, CDR1 is KGHSH and CDR2 is LQKENI. The CDR3 runs 18 residues. The CDR3 loop reads CASSPPTGRVGGANVLTF. As DNA, the CDR3 is TGTGCCAGCTCACCCCCTACCGGCAGGGTTGGTGGGGCCAACGTCCTGACTTTC.

The chain is built from TRBV11-3 and TRBJ2-5, with TRBD1 matching over 7 bases. V shed 6 bases, J shed 2 bases, and the junction held 6 bases outside the gene matches. Germline CDR1 reads SGHNT; CDR2 reads YENEEA. The CDR3 loop spans 14 amino acids. In DNA, the CDR3 is TGTGCCAGCAGTGAAATCAGGGGGCAAGAGACCCAGTACTTC. Its protein is CASSEIRGQETQYF.

The V gene is TRBV6-6, the J gene TRBJ1-2; D call uncertain. The V and J ends lost 10 bases and 2 bases respectively, with 14 bases between them. CDR1 and CDR2 (germline): MNHNY, SVGAGI (reference sequence). CDR3 length equals 13 residues. The CDR3 DNA is TGTGCCACCTCGGAAAGGAGAAACTATGGCTACACCTTC. Its protein product is CATSERRNYGYTF.

The V call is TRBV7-8, the J call TRBJ2-5; TRBD2 agrees at 12 bases. This CDR3 is built from 15 residues. Trimming took 8 bases from V and 4 from J; bases not matched to a gene: 8. Germline V gene data show CDR1 as SGHVS and CDR2 as FQNEAQ. The CDR3 sequence is CASANGLAGSETQYF. In nucleotides, the CDR3 is TGTGCCAGCGCGAATGGACTAGCGGGGTCAGAGACCCAGTACTTC.

This chain links TRBV7-9 with TRBJ2-1; 7 bases match TRBD2. J was trimmed by 7 bases and V by 2 bases; bases with no gene match: 8. CDR1 is SEHNR and CDR2 is FQNEAQ in the germline V gene (reference sequence). This CDR3 is 15 amino acids long. The CDR3 DNA reads TGTGCCAGCAGCTTACCGGCGGGAGAAGGAAATGAGCAGTTCTTC. Translated, it gives CASSLPAGEGNEQFF.

The J gene is TRBJ2-3, the V gene TRBV29-1, with TRBD1 matching 8 bases. Germline V CDR1 and CDR2: SQVTM, ANQGSEA. After removal of 2 bases from V and 1 base from J, the junction contained 5 bases not matched to a gene. This CDR3 contains 15 residues. DNA of the CDR3: TGCAGCGTTGAACCCGGGACAGGTCGCACAGATACGCAGTATTTT. Translating it yields CSVEPGTGRTDTQYF.

The rearrangement uses TRBV12-5 and TRBJ2-7, with D tentatively TRBD2 (5 bases). There are 14 residues in the CDR3. Germline-derived CDR1 and CDR2 are LGHNT and FRNRAP. V gave up 4 bases and J gave up 5 bases, with 15 bases separating them. CDR3 sequence: CASGSNTGSDEQYF. CDR3 sequence (DNA): TGTGCTAGTGGTTCAAATACGGGGTCGGACGAGCAGTACTTC. The full variable domain, rest sourced from reference TRBV12-5 and TRBJ2-7, is DARVTQTPRHKVTEMGQEVTMRCQPILGHNTVFWYRQTMMQGLELLAYFRNRAPLDDSGMPKDRFSAEMPDATLATLKIQPSEPRDSAVYFCASGSNTGSDEQYFGPGTRLTVT.

The count of this clone is one. The rearrangement uses TRBV4-1 and TRBJ2-3, with a weak D call TRBD2 (6 bases). The CDR3 sequence is 15 residues long. V was clipped by 1 base and J by 5 bases, with 13 bases between them. CDR1 and CDR2 from the germline V gene are MGHRA and YSYEKL. CDR3 DNA sequence: TGCGCCAGCAGCCAAGCCGGGAGAGGAATAGATACGCAGTATTTT. Protein: CASSQAGRGIDTQYF.

This chain links TRBV6-4 with TRBJ2-7, with TRBD2 matching over 8 bases. The CDR3 loop spans 15 amino acids. Per germline, CDR1 MRHNA and CDR2 SNTAGT. The J segment lost 3 bases and the V segment lost 8 bases, leaving 12 bases of the junction unmatched. CDR3 sequence (DNA): TGTGCCAGCGGGCCCATAGCGGGACTCGGCTACGAGCAGTACGTC. Its translation is CASGPIAGLGYEQYV.